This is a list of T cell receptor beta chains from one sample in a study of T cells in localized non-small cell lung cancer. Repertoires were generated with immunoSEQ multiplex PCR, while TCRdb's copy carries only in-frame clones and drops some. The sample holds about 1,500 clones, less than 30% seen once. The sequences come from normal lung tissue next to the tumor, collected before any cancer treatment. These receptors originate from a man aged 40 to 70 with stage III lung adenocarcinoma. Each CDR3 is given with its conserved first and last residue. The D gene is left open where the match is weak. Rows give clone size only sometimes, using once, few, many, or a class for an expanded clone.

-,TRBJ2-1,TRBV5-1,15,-,TGCGCCAGCAGCTCCTTCCTGAGCTCCTACAATGAGCAGTTCTTC,CASSSFLSSYNEQFF
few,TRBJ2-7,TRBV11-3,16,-,TGTGCCAGCAGCTCTCGGACGGCTGCTAGGGGGGACGAGCAGTACTTC,CASSSRTAARGDEQYF
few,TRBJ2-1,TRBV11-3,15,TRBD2,TGTGCCAGCAGCCCTTATAGCGGGAGGTACAATGAGCAGTTCTTC,CASSPYSGRYNEQFF
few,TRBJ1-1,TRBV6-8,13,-,TGTGCCAGCAGTCCCCGCAGGGGCACTGAAGCTTTCTTT,CASSPRRGTEAFF
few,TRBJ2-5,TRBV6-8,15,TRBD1,TGTGCCAGCAGCCACTACTCCGGACAGGGTGAGACCCAGTACTTC,CASSHYSGQGETQYF
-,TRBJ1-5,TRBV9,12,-,TGTGCCAGCAGTGATAGCAATCAGCCCCAGCATTTT,CASSDSNQPQHF
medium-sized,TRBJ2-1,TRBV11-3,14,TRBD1,TGTGCCAGCAGCTTTGGACAGGGGGGTAGTGAGCAGTTCTTC,CASSFGQGGSEQFF
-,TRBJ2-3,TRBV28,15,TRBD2,TGTGCCAGCAGTTTCAGGCGGGAGAAGGAAGATACGCAGTATTTT,CASSFRREKEDTQYF
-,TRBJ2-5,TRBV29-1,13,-,TGCAGCGCACTAGACAGTCTGGGTGTGGTCCAGTACTTC,CSALDSLGVVQYF
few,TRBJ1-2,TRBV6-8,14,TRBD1,TGTGCCAGCAGTCGACAGGGGGCGGGCTATGGCTACACCTTC,CASSRQGAGYGYTF
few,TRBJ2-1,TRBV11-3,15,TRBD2,TGTGCCAGCAGCTTGACTAGCGGACCATACAATGAGCAGTTCTTC,CASSLTSGPYNEQFF
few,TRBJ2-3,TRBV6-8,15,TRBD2,TGTGCCAGCAGTGAGACTAGCGGGGGGGCAGATACGCAGTATTTT,CASSETSGGADTQYF
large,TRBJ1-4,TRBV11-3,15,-,TGTGCCAGCAGCCCGTTCCGGGGCGATAATGAAAAACTGTTTTTT,CASSPFRGDNEKLFF
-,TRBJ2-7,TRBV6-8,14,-,TGTGCCAGCAGTGAGGACGGGGTCTCCTACGAGCAGTACTTC,CASSEDGVSYEQYF